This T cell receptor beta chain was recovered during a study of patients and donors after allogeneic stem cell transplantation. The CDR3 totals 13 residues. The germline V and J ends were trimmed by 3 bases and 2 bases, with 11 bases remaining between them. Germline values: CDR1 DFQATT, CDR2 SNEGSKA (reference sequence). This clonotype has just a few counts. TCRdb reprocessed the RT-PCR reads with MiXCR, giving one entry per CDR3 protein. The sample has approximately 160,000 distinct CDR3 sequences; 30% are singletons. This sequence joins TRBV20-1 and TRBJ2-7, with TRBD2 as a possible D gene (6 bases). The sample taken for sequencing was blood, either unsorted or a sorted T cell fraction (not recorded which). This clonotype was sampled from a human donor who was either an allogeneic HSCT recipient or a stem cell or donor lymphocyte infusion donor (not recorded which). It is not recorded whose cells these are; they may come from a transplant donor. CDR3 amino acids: CSARRDSTYEQYF. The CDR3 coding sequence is TGCAGTGCTAGGAGGGACTCCACCTACGAGCAGTACTTC.